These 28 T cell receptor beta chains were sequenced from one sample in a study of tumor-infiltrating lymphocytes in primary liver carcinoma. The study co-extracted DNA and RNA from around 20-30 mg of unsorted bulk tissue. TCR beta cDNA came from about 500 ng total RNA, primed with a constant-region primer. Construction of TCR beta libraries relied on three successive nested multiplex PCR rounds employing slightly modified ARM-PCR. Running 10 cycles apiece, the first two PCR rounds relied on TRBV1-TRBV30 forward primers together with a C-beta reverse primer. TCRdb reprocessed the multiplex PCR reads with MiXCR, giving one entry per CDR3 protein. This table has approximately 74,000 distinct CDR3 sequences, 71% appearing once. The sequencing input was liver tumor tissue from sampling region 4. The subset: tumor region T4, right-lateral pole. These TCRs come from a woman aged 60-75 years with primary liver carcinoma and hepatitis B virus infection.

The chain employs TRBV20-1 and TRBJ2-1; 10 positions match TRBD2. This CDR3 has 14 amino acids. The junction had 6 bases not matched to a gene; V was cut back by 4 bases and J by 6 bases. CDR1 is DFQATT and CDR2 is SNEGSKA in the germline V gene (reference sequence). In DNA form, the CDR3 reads TGCAGTGCTAAGAGCGGGAGGGGGGGCAATGAGCAGTTCTTC. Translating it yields CSAKSGRGGNEQFF.

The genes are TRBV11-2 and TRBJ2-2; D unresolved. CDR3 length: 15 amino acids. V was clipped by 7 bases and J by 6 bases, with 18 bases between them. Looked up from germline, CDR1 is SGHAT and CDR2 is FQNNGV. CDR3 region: CASNPPQGPAGELFF. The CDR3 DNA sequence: TGTGCCAGCAACCCTCCGCAAGGACCAGCCGGGGAGCTGTTTTTT.

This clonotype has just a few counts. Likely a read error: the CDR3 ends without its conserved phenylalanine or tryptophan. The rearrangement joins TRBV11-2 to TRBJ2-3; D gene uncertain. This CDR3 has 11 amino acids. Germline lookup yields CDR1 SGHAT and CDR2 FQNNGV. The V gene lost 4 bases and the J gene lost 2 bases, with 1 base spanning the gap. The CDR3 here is CASSSTDTQYS. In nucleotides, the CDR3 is TGTGCCAGCAGCTCCACAGATACGCAGTATTCT.

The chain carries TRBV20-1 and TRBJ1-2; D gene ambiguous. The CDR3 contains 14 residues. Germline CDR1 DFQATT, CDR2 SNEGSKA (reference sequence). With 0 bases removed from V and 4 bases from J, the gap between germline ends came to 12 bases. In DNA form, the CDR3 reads TGCAGTGCTAGAGATGAGGGAGGAAGCTATGGCTACACCTTC. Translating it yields CSARDEGGSYGYTF.

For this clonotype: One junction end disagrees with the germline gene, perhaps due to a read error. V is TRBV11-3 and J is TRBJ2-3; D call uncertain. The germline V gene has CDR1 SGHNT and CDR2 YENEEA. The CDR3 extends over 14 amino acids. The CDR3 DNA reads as TGTGCTAGCAACTTACGGAGAAACACAGATACGCAGTATTTC. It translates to CASNLRRNTDTQYF.

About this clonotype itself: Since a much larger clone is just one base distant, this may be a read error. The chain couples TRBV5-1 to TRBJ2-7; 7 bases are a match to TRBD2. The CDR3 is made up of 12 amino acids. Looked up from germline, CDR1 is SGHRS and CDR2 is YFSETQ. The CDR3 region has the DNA TGCGCCATCAGCGGGACCCTGTACGAGCAGTACTTC. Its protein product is CAISGTLYEQYF. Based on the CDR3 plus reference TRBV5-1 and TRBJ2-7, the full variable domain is KAGVTQTPRYLIKTRGQQVTLSCSPISGHRSVSWYQQTPGQGLQFLFEYFSETQRNKGNFPGRFSGRQFSNSRSEMNVSTLELGDSALYLCAISGTLYEQYFGPGTRLTVT.

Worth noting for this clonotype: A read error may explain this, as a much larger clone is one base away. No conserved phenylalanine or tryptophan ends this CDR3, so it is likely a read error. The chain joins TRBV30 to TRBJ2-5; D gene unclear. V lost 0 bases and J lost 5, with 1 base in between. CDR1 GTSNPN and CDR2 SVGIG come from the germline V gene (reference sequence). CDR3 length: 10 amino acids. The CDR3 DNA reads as TGTGCCTGGAGTGTGGAGACCCAGTACCTC. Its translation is CAWSVETQYL.

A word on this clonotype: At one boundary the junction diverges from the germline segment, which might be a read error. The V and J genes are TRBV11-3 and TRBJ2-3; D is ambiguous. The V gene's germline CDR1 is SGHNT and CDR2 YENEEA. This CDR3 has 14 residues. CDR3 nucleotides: TGTGCCAACAGCTGGCGAGGAAGCACAGATACGCAGTATTTT. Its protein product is CANSWRGSTDTQYF.

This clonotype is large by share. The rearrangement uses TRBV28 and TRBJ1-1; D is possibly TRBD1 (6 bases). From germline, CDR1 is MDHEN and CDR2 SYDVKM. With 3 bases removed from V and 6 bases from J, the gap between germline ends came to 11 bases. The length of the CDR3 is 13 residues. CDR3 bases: TGTGCCAGCAGTTTGGGGGACAAATCTGAAGCTTTCTTT. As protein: CASSLGDKSEAFF.

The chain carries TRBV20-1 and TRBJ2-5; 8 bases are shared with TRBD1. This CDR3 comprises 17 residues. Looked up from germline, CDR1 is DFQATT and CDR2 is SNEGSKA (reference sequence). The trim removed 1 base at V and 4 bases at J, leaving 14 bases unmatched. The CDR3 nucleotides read TGCAGTGCTAGAGTTGATTTATGGACAGGGAGCCGAGAGACCCAGTACTTC. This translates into CSARVDLWTGSRETQYF.

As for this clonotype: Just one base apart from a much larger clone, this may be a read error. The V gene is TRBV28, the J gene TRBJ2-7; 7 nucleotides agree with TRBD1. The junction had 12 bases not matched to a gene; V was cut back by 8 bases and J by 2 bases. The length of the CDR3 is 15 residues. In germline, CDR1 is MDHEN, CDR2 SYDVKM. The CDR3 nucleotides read TGTGCCAGCGGTTCCACAGGGGCCCTAACCTACGAGCAGTACTTC. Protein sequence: CASGSTGALTYEQYF.

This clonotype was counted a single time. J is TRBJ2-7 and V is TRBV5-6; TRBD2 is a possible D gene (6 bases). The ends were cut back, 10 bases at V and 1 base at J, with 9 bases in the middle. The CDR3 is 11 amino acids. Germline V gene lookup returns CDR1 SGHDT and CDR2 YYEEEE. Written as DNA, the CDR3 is TGTGCCCGCGGGAAATCCTACGAGCAGTACTTC. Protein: CARGKSYEQYF.

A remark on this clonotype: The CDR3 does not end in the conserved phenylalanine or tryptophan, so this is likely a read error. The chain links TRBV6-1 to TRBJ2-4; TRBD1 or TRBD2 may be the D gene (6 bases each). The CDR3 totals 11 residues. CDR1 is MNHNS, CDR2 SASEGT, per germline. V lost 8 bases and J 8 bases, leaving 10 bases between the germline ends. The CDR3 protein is CASHRGDIQYI. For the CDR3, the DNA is TGTGCCAGCCATAGGGGGGACATTCAGTACATC.

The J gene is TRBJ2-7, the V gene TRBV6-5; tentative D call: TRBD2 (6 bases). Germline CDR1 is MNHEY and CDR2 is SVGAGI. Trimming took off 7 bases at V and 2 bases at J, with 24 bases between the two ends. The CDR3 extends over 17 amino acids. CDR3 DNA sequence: TGTGCCAGCACCCACCGTCAAACTAGCTGGAGACCCTACGAGCAGTACTTC. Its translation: CASTHRQTSWRPYEQYF.

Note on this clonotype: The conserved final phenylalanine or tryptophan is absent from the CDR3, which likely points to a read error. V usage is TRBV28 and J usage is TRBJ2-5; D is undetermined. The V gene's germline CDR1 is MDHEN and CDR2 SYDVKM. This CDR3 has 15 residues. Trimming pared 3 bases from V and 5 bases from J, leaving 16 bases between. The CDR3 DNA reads TGTGCCAGCAGTTTCGCACGTCCCGTAGGGGAGACCCAGTACTTA. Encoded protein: CASSFARPVGETQYL.

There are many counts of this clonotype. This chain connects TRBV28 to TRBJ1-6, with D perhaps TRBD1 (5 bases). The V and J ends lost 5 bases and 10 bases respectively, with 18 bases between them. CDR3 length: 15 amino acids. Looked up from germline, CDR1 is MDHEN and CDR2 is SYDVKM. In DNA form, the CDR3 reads TGTGCCAGCAGTGCCCGAGTCAGGGCAGGGTCACCCCTCCACTTT. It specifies CASSARVRAGSPLHF. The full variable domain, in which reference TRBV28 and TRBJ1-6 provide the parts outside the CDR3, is DVKVTQSSRYLVKRTGEKVFLECVQDMDHENMFWYRQDPGLGLRLIYFSYDVKMKEKGDIPEGYSVSREKKERFSLILESASTNQTSMYLCASSARVRAGSPLHFGNGTRLTVT.

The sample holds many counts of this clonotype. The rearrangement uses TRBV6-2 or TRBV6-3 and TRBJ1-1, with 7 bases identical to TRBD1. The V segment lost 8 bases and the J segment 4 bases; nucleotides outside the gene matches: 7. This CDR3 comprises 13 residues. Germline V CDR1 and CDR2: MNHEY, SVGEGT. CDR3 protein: CASGGQLGTEAFF. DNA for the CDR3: TGTGCCAGCGGGGGACAGCTGGGCACTGAAGCTTTCTTT.

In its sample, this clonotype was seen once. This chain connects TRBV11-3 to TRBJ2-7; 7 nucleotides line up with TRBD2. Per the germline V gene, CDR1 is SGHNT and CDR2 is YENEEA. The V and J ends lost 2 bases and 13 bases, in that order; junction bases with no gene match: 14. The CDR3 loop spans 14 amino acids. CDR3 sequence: CASSLSRREHDHYF. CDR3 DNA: TGTGCCAGCAGCTTAAGCAGGCGGGAGCACGACCACTACTTC.

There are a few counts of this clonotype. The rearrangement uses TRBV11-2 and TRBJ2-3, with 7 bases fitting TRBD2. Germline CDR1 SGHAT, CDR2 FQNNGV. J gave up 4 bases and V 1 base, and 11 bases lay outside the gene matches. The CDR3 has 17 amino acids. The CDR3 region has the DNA TGTGCCAGCAGCTTAGGGGGACTAACGCACACACCAGATACGCAGTATTTT. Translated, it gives CASSLGGLTHTPDTQYF.

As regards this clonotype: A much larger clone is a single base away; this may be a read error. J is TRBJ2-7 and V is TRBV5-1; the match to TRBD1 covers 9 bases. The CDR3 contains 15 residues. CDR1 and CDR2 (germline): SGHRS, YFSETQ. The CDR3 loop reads CTSSLVVQGAREQYF. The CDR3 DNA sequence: TGCACCAGCAGCTTGGTAGTACAGGGGGCGCGAGAGCAGTACTTC.

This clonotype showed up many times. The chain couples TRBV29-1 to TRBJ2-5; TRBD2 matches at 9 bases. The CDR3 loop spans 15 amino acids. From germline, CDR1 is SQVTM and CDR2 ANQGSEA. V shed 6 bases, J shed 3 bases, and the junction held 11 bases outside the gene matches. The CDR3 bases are TGCAGCGTAGCCGTCCGGACTAGCGCTGAAGAGACCCAGTACTTC. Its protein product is CSVAVRTSAEETQYF.

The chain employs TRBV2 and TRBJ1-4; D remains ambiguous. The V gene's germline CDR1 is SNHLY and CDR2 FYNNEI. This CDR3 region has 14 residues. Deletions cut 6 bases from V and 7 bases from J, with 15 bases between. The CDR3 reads CASRATGLGEKLFF. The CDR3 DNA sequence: TGTGCCAGCAGAGCGACCGGGCTTGGTGAAAAACTGTTTTTT.

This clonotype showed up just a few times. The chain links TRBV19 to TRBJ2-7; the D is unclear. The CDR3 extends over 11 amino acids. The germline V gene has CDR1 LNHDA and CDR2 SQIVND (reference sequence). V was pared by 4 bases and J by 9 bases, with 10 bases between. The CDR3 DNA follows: TGTGCCAGTAGTAACGGTGATAGGCAGTACTTC. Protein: CASSNGDRQYF.

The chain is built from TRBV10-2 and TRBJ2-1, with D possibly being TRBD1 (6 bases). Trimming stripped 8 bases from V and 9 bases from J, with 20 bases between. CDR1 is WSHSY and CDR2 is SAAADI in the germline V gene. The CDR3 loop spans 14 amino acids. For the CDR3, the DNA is TGCGCCAGCCTATTTTCAAGGGGGAGTGGTGAGCAGTTCTTC. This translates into CASLFSRGSGEQFF.

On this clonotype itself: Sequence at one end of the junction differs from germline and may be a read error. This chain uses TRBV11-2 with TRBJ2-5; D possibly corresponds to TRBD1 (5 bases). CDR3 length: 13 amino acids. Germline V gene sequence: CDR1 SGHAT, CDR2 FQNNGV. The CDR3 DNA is TGTGCCAGCAGGATCCAGGGATTGGAGACCCAGTGCTTC. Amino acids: CASRIQGLETQCF.

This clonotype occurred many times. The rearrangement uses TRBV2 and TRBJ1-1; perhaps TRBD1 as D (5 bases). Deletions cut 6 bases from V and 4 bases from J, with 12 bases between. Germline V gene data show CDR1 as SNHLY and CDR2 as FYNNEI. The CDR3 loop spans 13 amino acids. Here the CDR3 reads CASSAGPTTEAFF. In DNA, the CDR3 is TGTGCCAGCAGCGCGGGACCGACCACTGAAGCTTTCTTT.

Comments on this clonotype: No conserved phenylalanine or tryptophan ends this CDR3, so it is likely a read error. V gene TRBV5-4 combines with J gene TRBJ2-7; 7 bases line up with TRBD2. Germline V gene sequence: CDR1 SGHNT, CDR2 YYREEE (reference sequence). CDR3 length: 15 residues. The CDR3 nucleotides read TGTGCCAGTAGCTCCCCGGACTGGGGGGGATACGAGCAGTACATC. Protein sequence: CASSSPDWGGYEQYI.

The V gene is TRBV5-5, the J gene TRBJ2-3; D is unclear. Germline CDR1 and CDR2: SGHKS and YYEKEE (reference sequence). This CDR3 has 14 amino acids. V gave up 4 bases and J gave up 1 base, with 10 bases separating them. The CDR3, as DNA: TGTGCCAGCAGCAGGTGGACCGGCACAGATACGCAGTATTTT. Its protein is CASSRWTGTDTQYF.